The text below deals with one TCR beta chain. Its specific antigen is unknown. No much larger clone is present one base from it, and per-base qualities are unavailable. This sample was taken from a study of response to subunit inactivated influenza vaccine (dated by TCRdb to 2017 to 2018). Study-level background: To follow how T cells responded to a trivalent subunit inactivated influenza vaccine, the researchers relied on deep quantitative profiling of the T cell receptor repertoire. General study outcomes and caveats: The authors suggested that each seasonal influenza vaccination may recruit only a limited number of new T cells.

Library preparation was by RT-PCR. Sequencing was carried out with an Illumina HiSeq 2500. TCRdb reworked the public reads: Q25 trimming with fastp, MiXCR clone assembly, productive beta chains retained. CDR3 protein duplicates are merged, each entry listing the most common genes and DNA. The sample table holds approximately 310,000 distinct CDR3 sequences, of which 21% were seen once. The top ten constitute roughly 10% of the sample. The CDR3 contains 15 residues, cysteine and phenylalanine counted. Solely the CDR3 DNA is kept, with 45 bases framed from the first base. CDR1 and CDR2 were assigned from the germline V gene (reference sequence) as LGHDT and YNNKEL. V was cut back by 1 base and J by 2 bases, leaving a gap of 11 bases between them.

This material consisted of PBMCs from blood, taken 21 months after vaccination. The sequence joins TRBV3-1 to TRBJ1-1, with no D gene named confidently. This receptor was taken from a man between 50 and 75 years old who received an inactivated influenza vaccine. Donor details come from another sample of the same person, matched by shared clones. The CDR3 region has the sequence CASSQAKPLNTEAFF. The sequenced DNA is TGTGCCAGCAGCCAAGCTAAACCGTTAAACACTGAAGCTTTCTTT.